These 27 T cell receptor beta chains came from one sample sequenced in a study of control samples from healthy donors and cancer patients. Profiled with immunoSEQ multiplex PCR; TCRdb holds only in-frame clones, not every one. The data hold about 160,000 clones, with roughly 94% observed a single time. The sequenced sample consisted of PBMCs. The receptors come from a man in his sixties with colorectal cancer.

This clone was seen only a few times. The chain employs TRBV5-1 and TRBJ2-2; no definite D call. The CDR3 extends over 15 amino acids. Trimming shortened V by 1 base and J by 4 bases, and 11 bases separated the two germline ends. Per the germline V gene, CDR1 is SGHRS and CDR2 is YFSETQ. DNA for the CDR3: TGCGCCAGCAGCTTGACGGCAGAAACCACCGGGGAGCTGTTTTTT. It is translated as CASSLTAETTGELFF.

J is TRBJ2-7 and V is TRBV2; possibly TRBD2 for D (5 bases). This CDR3 region has 16 residues. The V gene's germline CDR1 is SNHLY and CDR2 FYNNEI. V gave up 6 bases and J gave up 1 base, with 19 bases separating them. The chain's CDR3 is CASRPPGLQMSYEQYF. CDR3 bases: TGTGCCAGCAGACCCCCGGGGTTGCAGATGTCCTACGAGCAGTACTTC.

This sequence joins TRBV3-1 (or the pseudogene TRBV3-2) and TRBJ2-7; perhaps D is TRBD1 or TRBD2 (5 bases each). There are 15 residues in the CDR3. The V gene lost 1 base and the J gene lost 2 bases, with 12 bases spanning the gap. Germline V lookup: CDR1 LGHDT, CDR2 YNNKEL (reference sequence). CDR3 in DNA: TGTGCCAGCAGCCAAGGTACGGGGCTCCCCTACGAGCAGTACTTC. Its protein product is CASSQGTGLPYEQYF.

The chain has TRBV5-6 and TRBJ1-1; D is ambiguous. Germline loops: CDR1 SGHDT, CDR2 YYEEEE. The CDR3 totals 13 residues. Trimming cost V 1 base and J 3 bases, with 7 bases left between them. The CDR3 region has the DNA TGTGCCAGCAGCTTGCGGAGGGACACTGAAGCTTTCTTT. Amino acid sequence: CASSLRRDTEAFF.

The chain is built from TRBV10-3 and TRBJ1-2; D unclear. CDR1 and CDR2 (germline): ENHRY, SYGVKD. The CDR3 totals 14 residues. V was pared by 3 bases and J by 4 bases, with 12 bases between. The CDR3 DNA reads as TGTGCCATCAGTGACGACATCGGAGTCTATGGCTACACCTTC. It is translated as CAISDDIGVYGYTF.

This clone is termed medium-sized (0.01 to 0.1%). J is TRBJ2-7 and V is TRBV5-1; tentatively, D is TRBD2 (6 bases). The V end lost 4 bases, the J end lost 7 bases, and 21 bases lay between the germline ends. Germline V lookup: CDR1 SGHRS, CDR2 YFSETQ. The CDR3 is 15 residues long. CDR3 protein: CASSPRGSLSSEQYF. The CDR3 coding sequence is TGCGCCAGCAGCCCGCGGGGATCTCTCTCTTCGGAGCAGTACTTC.

The chain recombines TRBV30 with TRBJ2-7, with 7 bases identical to TRBD1. After removal of 2 bases from V and 0 bases from J, the junction contained 1 base not matched to a gene. CDR1 and CDR2 from the germline V gene are GTSNPN and SVGIG (reference sequence). This CDR3 has 13 amino acids. The CDR3 region is CAWSRDSSYEQYF. CDR3 nucleotides: TGTGCCTGGAGTCGGGACAGCTCCTACGAGCAGTACTTC.

The chain recombines TRBV18 with TRBJ1-3; D gene uncertain. The CDR3 has 13 residues. V dropped 0 bases and J dropped 4 bases, with 4 bases sitting between them. Germline V gene lookup returns CDR1 KGHSH and CDR2 LQKENI. DNA of the CDR3: TGTGCCAGCTCACCACCGATGGGAAACACCATATATTTT. Residues: CASSPPMGNTIYF.

This clone was found once. The chain is built from TRBV6-5 and TRBJ2-7; D gene unclear. The CDR3 is 12 residues long. Germline values: CDR1 MNHEY, CDR2 SVGAGI. Trimming shortened V by 2 bases and J by 7 bases, and 9 bases separated the two germline ends. The CDR3: CASSYESGEQYF. CDR3 DNA sequence: TGTGCCAGCAGTTACGAGTCTGGGGAGCAGTACTTC.

The chain carries TRBV6-2 or TRBV6-3 and TRBJ2-1, with D unclear. Germline assignment: CDR1 MNHEY and CDR2 SVGEGT. V lost 0 bases to trimming and J lost 0 bases, with 6 bases between them. The CDR3 is 15 amino acids. The DNA for the CDR3 is TGTGCCAGCAGTTACTCGGAGCTCTCCTACAATGAGCAGTTCTTC. It encodes CASSYSELSYNEQFF.

The rearrangement joins TRBV29-1 to TRBJ2-3; D perhaps matches TRBD2 (7 bases). The V end was cut by 4 bases, the J end by 6 bases, with 20 bases between. This CDR3 region has 15 residues. Germline CDR1 reads SQVTM; CDR2 reads ANQGSEA. CDR3 sequence: CSVGRGGRIKDTQYF. The CDR3 bases are TGCAGCGTTGGAAGGGGGGGGAGGATTAAGGATACGCAGTATTTT.

This chain links TRBV11-2 with TRBJ2-6; tentative D call: TRBD1 (5 bases). The CDR3 length is 14 residues. Germline assignment: CDR1 SGHAT and CDR2 FQNNGV. Trimming removed 5 bases from V and 1 base from J, with 6 bases in between. CDR3 amino acids: CASSRTSGANVLTF. As DNA, the CDR3 is TGTGCCAGCAGCCGGACATCTGGGGCCAACGTCCTGACTTTC.

In regard to this clone: Other nucleotide sequences from this sample produce the same CDR3. The chain recombines TRBV2 with TRBJ1-3; the D is unclear. V was trimmed by 6 bases and J by 2 bases, leaving 11 bases between them. Germline V CDR1 and CDR2: SNHLY, FYNNEI. The CDR3 length is 14 residues. For the CDR3, the DNA is TGTGCCAGCAGGCTAAGGACGGCTGGAAACACCATATATTTT. It codes for CASRLRTAGNTIYF.

The chain recombines TRBV10-3 with TRBJ2-3; possible D gene TRBD1, 5 bases. From germline, CDR1 is ENHRY and CDR2 SYGVKD. The CDR3 runs to 17 residues. Trimming shortened V by 4 bases and J by 1 base, and 18 bases separated the two germline ends. The CDR3 reads CAISVDWGRVGTDTQYF. In nucleotides, the CDR3 is TGTGCCATCAGTGTCGATTGGGGCAGGGTGGGCACAGATACGCAGTATTTT.

The chain employs TRBV3-1 (or the pseudogene TRBV3-2) and TRBJ2-1; D is perhaps TRBD1 (5 bases). CDR1 LGHDT and CDR2 YNNKEL come from the germline V gene (reference sequence). V dropped 0 bases and J dropped 5 bases, with 11 bases sitting between them. The CDR3 has 15 residues. CDR3 in amino acids: CASSQDPGPHNEQFF. CDR3 coding DNA: TGTGCCAGCAGCCAAGATCCAGGGCCCCACAATGAGCAGTTCTTC.

This chain joins TRBV10-3 and TRBJ2-5; possible D gene TRBD2, 5 bases. Between the trimmed V and J ends, which lost 10 bases and 4 bases, there was a span of 16 bases. The CDR3 is made up of 13 amino acids. Germline lookup yields CDR1 ENHRY and CDR2 SYGVKD. The CDR3 spells CATSGNGGETQYF. The CDR3 nucleotides are TGTGCCACCAGCGGAAACGGAGGAGAGACCCAGTACTTC.

V gene TRBV24-1 combines with J gene TRBJ2-3; D may be TRBD2 (6 bases). This CDR3 is 16 amino acids long. The V and J ends lost 1 base and 4 bases respectively, with 14 bases between them. Germline V gene data show CDR1 as KGHDR and CDR2 as SFDVKD. The CDR3 nucleotides are TGTGCCACCAGTGATTTACGGCAGGGAGGCGCAGATACGCAGTATTTT. Amino acid sequence: CATSDLRQGGADTQYF.

The chain links TRBV5-1 to TRBJ2-3; TRBD1 is a possible D gene (6 bases). Germline V gene lookup returns CDR1 SGHRS and CDR2 YFSETQ. V gave up 4 bases and J gave up 3 bases, with 15 bases separating them. The CDR3 has 15 residues. CDR3 protein: CASSRRQARTDTQYF. In DNA, the CDR3 is TGCGCCAGCAGCCGAAGACAGGCCAGAACAGATACGCAGTATTTT.

The chain has TRBV19 and TRBJ1-1; no clear D. Trimming took off 4 bases at V and 5 bases at J, with 11 bases between the two ends. The germline V gene encodes CDR1 LNHDA and CDR2 SQIVND (reference sequence). The CDR3 contains 13 residues. The CDR3 sequence is CASSNTVETEAFF. The CDR3, as DNA: TGTGCCAGTAGTAATACGGTGGAGACTGAAGCTTTCTTT. Filled out from reference TRBV19 and TRBJ1-1, the complete variable domain reads DGGITQSPKYLFRKEGQNVTLSCEQNLNHDAMYWYRQDPGQGLRLIYYSQIVNDFQKGDIAEGYSVSREKKESFPLTVTSAQKNPTAFYLCASSNTVETEAFFGQGTRLTVV.

The chain couples TRBV5-1 to TRBJ2-5; 7 bases are shared with TRBD1. Losses at the gene ends were 0 bases for V and 3 bases for J; bases not matched to a gene: 2. The CDR3 is 14 amino acids. The germline gives CDR1 SGHRS, CDR2 YFSETQ. The DNA for the CDR3 is TGCGCCAGCAGCTTGGGAGGGACAGAAGAGACCCAGTACTTC. It translates to CASSLGGTEETQYF. Looking up the rest from reference TRBV5-1 and TRBJ2-5 gives the full variable domain: KAGVTQTPRYLIKTRGQQVTLSCSPISGHRSVSWYQQTPGQGLQFLFEYFSETQRNKGNFPGRFSGRQFSNSRSEMNVSTLELGDSALYLCASSLGGTEETQYFGPGTRLLVL.

The rearrangement uses TRBV19 and TRBJ1-5; no clear D. CDR1 is LNHDA, CDR2 SQIVND, per germline (reference sequence). The CDR3 loop spans 13 amino acids. The V end was cut by 1 base, the J end by 3 bases, with 4 bases between. As DNA, the CDR3 is TGTGCCAGTAGTATAGGGGCCAATCAGCCCCAGCATTTT. Its protein is CASSIGANQPQHF.

Written as DNA, the CDR3 is TGCAGCGTCCGGGACAGGGAGGGGTTTAGCTACACCTTC. Translating it yields CSVRDREGFSYTF. The gene calls are TRBV29-1 and TRBJ1-2; TRBD1 matches at 9 bases. The CDR3 is 13 amino acids. The germline CDR1 and CDR2 sequences are SQVTM and ANQGSEA. The trim removed 6 bases at V and 9 bases at J, leaving 11 bases unmatched.

V usage is TRBV7-9 and J usage is TRBJ1-2, with 7 bases fitting TRBD1. The CDR3 consists of 15 residues. Germline CDR1 is SEHNR and CDR2 is FQNEAQ (reference sequence). With 5 bases clipped from V and 0 bases from J, the junction kept 6 bases outside the gene matches. The CDR3 loop reads CASSIPGTANYGYTF. The CDR3 nucleotides read TGTGCCAGCAGCATCCCCGGGACAGCTAACTATGGCTACACCTTC.

The rearrangement links TRBV19 to TRBJ2-3; a possible D gene is TRBD2 (5 bases). Per the germline V gene, CDR1 is LNHDA and CDR2 is SQIVND (reference sequence). This CDR3 contains 13 residues. V dropped 10 bases and J dropped 2 bases, with 13 bases sitting between them. In DNA, the CDR3 is TGTGCCACCCGGATGACTAACACAGATACGCAGTATTTT. Translation: CATRMTNTDTQYF.

J is TRBJ2-5 and V is TRBV5-6, with 9 bases identical to TRBD1. The CDR3 is 13 residues long. Trimming cost V 4 bases and J 3 bases; bases outside gene matches: 1. Germline CDR1 is SGHDT and CDR2 is YYEEEE. CDR3 in DNA: TGTGCCAGCAGCCGGACAGGGGAAGAGACCCAGTACTTC. Its protein is CASSRTGEETQYF.

This sequence joins TRBV19 and TRBJ1-4; no clear D gene. Germline V lookup: CDR1 LNHDA, CDR2 SQIVND (reference sequence). The CDR3 covers 15 residues. Trimming took off 3 bases at V and 5 bases at J, with 13 bases between the two ends. CDR3 sequence reads: CASSIGQGTNEKLFF. CDR3 coding DNA: TGTGCCAGTAGTATTGGCCAAGGTACCAATGAAAAACTGTTTTTT.

The J gene is TRBJ2-2, the V gene TRBV4-1; D unclear. CDR1 and CDR2 (germline): MGHRA, YSYEKL. The length of the CDR3 is 13 residues. V was trimmed by 4 bases and J by 10 bases, leaving 13 bases between them. Here the CDR3 reads CASSRNGPVELFF. The CDR3 region has the DNA TGCGCCAGCAGCCGGAACGGCCCGGTGGAGCTGTTTTTT.